A selection of T cell receptor beta chains follows, all from one sample in a study of beta chain features in type 1 diabetes. Assay: immunoSEQ multiplex PCR; the TCRdb copy retains only in-frame clones and omits some. The sample lists approximately 150,000 clones, more than 9% seen once, with around 1.2% in the top ten. Specimen: naive CD4+ T cells from blood. These receptors all come from a man between 18 and 35 years old in good health. The CDR3 runs from the conserved cysteine through the conserved F or W. A D gene is named only where the DNA matches it firmly. Not every row has a clone size; where given, it reads once, few, many or a size class.

d_gene	j_gene	abundance	v_gene	len	CDR3aa	CDR3nt
TRBD1	TRBJ1-2	few	TRBV30	12	CASGQGDYGYTF	TGTGCCTCTGGACAGGGAGACTATGGCTACACCTTC
NA	TRBJ1-6	few	TRBV19	15	CASKSATGYNSPLHF	TGTGCCAGTAAAAGCGCGACAGGCTATAATTCACCCCTCCACTTT
TRBD2	TRBJ2-7	NA	TRBV6-1	16	CASSEAGSGGRYEQYF	TGTGCCAGCAGTGAAGCAGGTAGCGGGGGGCGTTACGAGCAGTACTTC
TRBD2	TRBJ2-5	few	TRBV15	16	CATSAGGAFRQETQYF	TGTGCCACCAGCGCGGGGGGCGCCTTCCGCCAAGAGACCCAGTACTTC
NA	TRBJ2-7	NA	TRBV5-4	15	CASTTRTSSPYEQYF	TGTGCCAGCACGACTAGGACCAGTAGTCCCTACGAGCAGTACTTC
NA	TRBJ2-4	few	TRBV2	16	CASSDRTALAKNIQYF	TGTGCCAGCAGTGATAGGACAGCTCTAGCCAAAAACATTCAGTACTTC
NA	TRBJ2-2	few	TRBV19	19	CASRQTMRWGPRGTGELFF	TGTGCCAGTAGGCAAACCATGAGATGGGGGCCCAGGGGCACCGGGGAGCTGTTTTTT
NA	TRBJ2-5	NA	TRBV6-5	15	CASRDSGGPQETQYF	TGTGCCAGCAGGGACTCCGGTGGGCCTCAAGAGACCCAGTACTTC
TRBD1	TRBJ1-3	few	TRBV2	16	CASSAGQGAGGNTIYF	TGTGCCAGCAGTGCCGGACAGGGGGCTGGTGGAAACACCATATATTTT
TRBD1	TRBJ1-1	few	TRBV6-6	12	CASSSGGTEAFF	TGTGCCAGCAGCTCAGGGGGCACTGAAGCTTTCTTT
TRBD2	TRBJ2-7	NA	TRBV5-8	17	CASSDAGTSGGAYEQYF	TGTGCCAGCAGCGACGCCGGGACTAGCGGGGGGGCCTACGAGCAGTACTTC